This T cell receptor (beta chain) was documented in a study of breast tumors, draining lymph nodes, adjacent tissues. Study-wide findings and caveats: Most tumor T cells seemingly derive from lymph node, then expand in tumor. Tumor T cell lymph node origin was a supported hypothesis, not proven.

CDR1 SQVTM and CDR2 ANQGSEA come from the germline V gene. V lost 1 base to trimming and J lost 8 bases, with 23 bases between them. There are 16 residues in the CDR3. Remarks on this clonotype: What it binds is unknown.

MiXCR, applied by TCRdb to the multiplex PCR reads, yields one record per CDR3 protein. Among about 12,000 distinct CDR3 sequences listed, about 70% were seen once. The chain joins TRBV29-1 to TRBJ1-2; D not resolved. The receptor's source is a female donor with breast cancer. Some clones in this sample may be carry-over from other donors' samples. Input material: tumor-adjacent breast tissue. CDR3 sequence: CSVEGEGGRRTLGYTF. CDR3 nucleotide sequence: TGCAGCGTTGAAGGGGAAGGTGGCAGAAGGACTCTGGGCTACACCTTC.